The clone carrying this T cell receptor (beta chain) was counted ten times or more. Its antigen is unidentified. No donor was unhealthy or non-Caucasian. This entry is derived from a study of identical twins. TCRdb reprocessed the 5' RACE reads with MiXCR, giving one entry per CDR3 protein. Of 400,000 or so distinct CDR3 sequences listed, 9% to 10% are singletons. The CDR3 contains 14 residues. The germline V gene encodes CDR1 SGHAT and CDR2 FQNNGV. Trimming shortened V by 0 bases and J by 4 bases, and 9 bases separated the two germline ends. Study conclusions and caveats: Weaker excess twin sharing was observed in beta out-of-frame sequences.

The sample consisted of naive T cells sorted from blood. The receptor comes from a woman aged 45-59 years in good health. The chain joins TRBV11-2 to TRBJ1-2; no clear D gene. The DNA of the CDR3 is TGTGCCAGCAGCTTAGACCGGGGAGTCTATGGCTACACCTTC. Amino acid sequence: CASSLDRGVYGYTF.